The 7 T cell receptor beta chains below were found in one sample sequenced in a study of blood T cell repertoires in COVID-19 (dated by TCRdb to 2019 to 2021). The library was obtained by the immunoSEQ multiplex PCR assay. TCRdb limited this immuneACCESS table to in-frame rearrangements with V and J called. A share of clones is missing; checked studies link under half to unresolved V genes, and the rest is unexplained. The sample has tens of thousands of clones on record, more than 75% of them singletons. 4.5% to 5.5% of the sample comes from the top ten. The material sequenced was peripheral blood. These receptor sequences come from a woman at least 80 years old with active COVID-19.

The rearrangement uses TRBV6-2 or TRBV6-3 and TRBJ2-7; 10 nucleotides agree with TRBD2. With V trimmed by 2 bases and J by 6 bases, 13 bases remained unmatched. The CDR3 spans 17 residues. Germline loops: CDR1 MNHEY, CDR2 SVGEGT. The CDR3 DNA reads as TGTGCCAGCAGTTACCAGCCGGGACTAGCGATTGACTCCGAGCAGTACTTC. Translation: CASSYQPGLAIDSEQYF.

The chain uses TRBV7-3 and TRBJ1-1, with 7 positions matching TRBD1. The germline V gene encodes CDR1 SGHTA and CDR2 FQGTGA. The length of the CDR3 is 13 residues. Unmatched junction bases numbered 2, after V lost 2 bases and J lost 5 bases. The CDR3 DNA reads TGTGCCAGCAGCTTATCAGGGGGGACTGAAGCTTTCTTT. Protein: CASSLSGGTEAFF.

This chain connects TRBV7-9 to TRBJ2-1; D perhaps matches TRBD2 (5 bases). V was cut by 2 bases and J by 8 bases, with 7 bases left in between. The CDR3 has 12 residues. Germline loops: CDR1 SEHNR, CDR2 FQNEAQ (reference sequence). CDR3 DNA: TGTGCCAGCAGCTTAAGCGGTGATGAGCAGTTCTTC. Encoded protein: CASSLSGDEQFF.

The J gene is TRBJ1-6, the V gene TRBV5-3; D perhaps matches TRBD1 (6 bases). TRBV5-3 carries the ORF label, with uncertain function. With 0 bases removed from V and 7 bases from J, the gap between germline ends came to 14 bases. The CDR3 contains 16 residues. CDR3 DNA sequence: TGTGCCAGAAGCTTGGGGGGGCGGACGAAAAATTCACCCCTCCACTTT. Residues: CARSLGGRTKNSPLHF.

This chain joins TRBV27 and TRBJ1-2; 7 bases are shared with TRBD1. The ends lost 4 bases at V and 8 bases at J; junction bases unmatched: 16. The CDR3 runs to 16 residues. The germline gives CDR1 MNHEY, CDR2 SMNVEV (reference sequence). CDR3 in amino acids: CASSSLDRFYGMGYTF. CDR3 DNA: TGTGCCAGCAGTTCCCTGGACAGGTTCTATGGCATGGGCTACACCTTC.

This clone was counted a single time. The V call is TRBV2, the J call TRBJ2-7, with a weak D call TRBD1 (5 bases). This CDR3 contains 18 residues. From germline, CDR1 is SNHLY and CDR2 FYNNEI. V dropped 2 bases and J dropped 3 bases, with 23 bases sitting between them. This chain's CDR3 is CASSEPRVGRRGYYEQYF. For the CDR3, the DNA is TGTGCCAGCAGTGAACCCCGTGTCGGGCGAAGGGGTTACTACGAGCAGTACTTC.

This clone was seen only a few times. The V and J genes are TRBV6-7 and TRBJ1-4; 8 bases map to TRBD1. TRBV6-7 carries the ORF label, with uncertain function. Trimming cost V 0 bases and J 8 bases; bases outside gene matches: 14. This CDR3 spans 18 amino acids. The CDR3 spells CASSYSICSGGNVEKLFF. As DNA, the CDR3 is TGTGCCAGCAGTTACTCGATATGCTCAGGGGGCAACGTAGAAAAACTGTTTTTT.